The rows below give T cell receptor beta chains drawn from one sample of a study of regulatory T cells in long-lasting Graves disease. MiXCR, run by TCRdb on the multiplex PCR reads, gives a single entry per CDR3 protein. The sample records 500,000 to 700,000 distinct CDR3 sequences, about 30% being singletons. The starting material was peripheral blood mononuclear cells (PBMCs), obtained when the disease was refractory, from a patient treated with antithyroid drugs. The receptors were gathered from a female donor with Graves disease. Each CDR3 is given with its conserved first and last residue. D genes are given only for firm matches. Some rows mark clone size as missing; the rest say once, few, many or name a class of expanded clone.

j_call clone_size d_call v_call cdr3_nt cdr3_aa
TRBJ2-5 . TRBD1 TRBV6-9 TGTGCCAGCAGTGATACAGGGGCTACCCAAGAGACCCAGTACTTC CASSDTGATQETQYF
TRBJ1-2 few TRBD1 TRBV9 TGTGCCAGCAGCCCCCTCCGGACAGGGAACAACTATGGCTACACCTTC CASSPLRTGNNYGYTF
TRBJ1-4 few . TRBV29-1 TGCAGCGCCGGCCAATCAGGAGAAAAACTGTTTTTT CSAGQSGEKLFF
TRBJ1-1 few . TRBV29-1 TGCAGCTACAGACAGGCAGAGGCTGAAGCTTTCTTT CSYRQAEAEAFF
TRBJ1-5 . . TRBV6-1 TGTGCCAGCAGTGAAGTCGCGGGGGTCCATCAGCCCCAGCATTTT CASSEVAGVHQPQHF
TRBJ1-1 few . TRBV6-5 TGTGCCAGCAGTTACTCGAGGGTAGGGACTGAAGCTTTCTTT CASSYSRVGTEAFF
TRBJ1-1 few . TRBV10-1 TGCGCCAGCAGTGAGTGGGCCGGAAGGGACACTGAAGCTTTCTTT CASSEWAGRDTEAFF
TRBJ2-5 few . TRBV6-1 TGTGCCAGCAGTCCGAAATGGGGGGGCCGCCAAGAGACCCAGTACTTC CASSPKWGGRQETQYF
TRBJ2-7 many . TRBV20-1 TGCAGTGCTAGAGATCTGGCGGGGTCCTACGAGCAGTACTTC CSARDLAGSYEQYF
TRBJ1-5 . . TRBV7-2 TGTGCCAGCAGCTCGGAGGCCTTACAGTTCAATCAGCCCCAGCATTTT CASSSEALQFNQPQHF
TRBJ1-5 few TRBD1 TRBV3-1 TGTGCCAGCAGCCAAGAAGGGACAGCCTCCAATCAGCCCCAGCATTTT CASSQEGTASNQPQHF
TRBJ2-7 few . TRBV11-1 TGTGCCAGCAGCCATGATATGGGGTCCAACTACGAGCAGTACTTC CASSHDMGSNYEQYF
TRBJ1-1 . . TRBV5-1 TGCGCCAGCAGCTTAAATTTTAGATCCCGGAACACTGAAGCTTTCTTT CASSLNFRSRNTEAFF
TRBJ2-7 many TRBD2 TRBV2 TGTGCCAGCAGTGATAGCGGGACCTCCTACGAGCAGTACTTC CASSDSGTSYEQYF
TRBJ1-2 few . TRBV3-1 TGTGCCAGCAGCCAAGATCGATGGCGCGGCTACACCTTC CASSQDRWRGYTF
TRBJ1-5 . TRBD1 TRBV20-1 TGCAGTGCTAGCCCCGGACAGGGGAGCGGGGATCAGCCCCAGCATTTT CSASPGQGSGDQPQHF
TRBJ1-2 . . TRBV19 TGTGCCAGTAGCCCACCCCGCGGCAGGGCGAATCTCCCTGGCTACACCTTC CASSPPRGRANLPGYTF
TRBJ1-2 few . TRBV28 TGTGCCAGCAGTTTAGCGCCCTGTGGCTACACCTTC CASSLAPCGYTF
TRBJ2-7 few . TRBV20-1 TGCAGTGCTATTGGACTAAGAGATCGCTCCTACGAGCAGTACTTC CSAIGLRDRSYEQYF
TRBJ2-5 . . TRBV6-1 TGTGCCAGCAGGTCAGGGTGGGAGACCCAGTACTTC CASRSGWETQYF
TRBJ2-5 few . TRBV2 TGTGCCAGCAGTGTTTTACTTCCCCAGTACTTC CASSVLLPQYF
TRBJ1-1 . . TRBV7-9 TGTGCCAGCAGCTTACCGCAGACTGAAGCTTTCTTT CASSLPQTEAFF
TRBJ2-1 few . TRBV30 TGTGCCTGGAGTGTAGGCGGGTTATACAATGAGCAGTTCTTC CAWSVGGLYNEQFF
TRBJ1-2 . TRBD1 TRBV28 TGTGCCAGCAGTCCGGACAGGGACTATAGCTACACCTTC CASSPDRDYSYTF
TRBJ1-1 once . TRBV6-9 TGTGCCAGCAGTTACCGATCGGGGATGAACACTGAAGCTTTCTTT CASSYRSGMNTEAFF
TRBJ1-1 . . TRBV29-1 TGCAGCGTTGCAGGGGATGCGGGTGAAGCTTTCTTT CSVAGDAGEAFF
TRBJ1-5 many TRBD1 TRBV24-1 TGTGCCACCAGTGAGGAGGGGGCCGGCAATCAGCCCCAGCATTTT CATSEEGAGNQPQHF
TRBJ1-4 few . TRBV19 TGTGCCAGTAGTATATGGGATGCTAATGAAAAACTGTTTTTT CASSIWDANEKLFF
TRBJ1-1 . . TRBV5-1 TGCGCCAGCAGCGGATTGGGGTTAGCGACGCCGAACACTGAAGCTTTCTTT CASSGLGLATPNTEAFF
TRBJ1-2 . . TRBV11-2 TGTGCCTGCAGCTTCTTGGTGGGGAGCAACTATGGCTACACCTTC CACSFLVGSNYGYTF
TRBJ1-1 few . TRBV6-2/TRBV6-3 TGTGCCAGCAGTGAAGTGTCTGAAGCTTTCTTT CASSEVSEAFF
TRBJ2-7 . TRBD2 TRBV19 TGTGCCAGTAGTTCCGGACTAGTTTCCGAGCAGTACTTC CASSSGLVSEQYF
TRBJ1-2 few . TRBV20-1 TGCAGTGCGAGCCCAGGGTTGTACTATGGCTACACCTTC CSASPGLYYGYTF
TRBJ1-1 many TRBD1 TRBV5-6 TGTGCCAGCAAGGGGACAGGGGACACTGAAGCTTTCTTT CASKGTGDTEAFF
TRBJ1-1 few . TRBV2 TGTGCCAGCAGTGAAGCGCTTGCAACCGGCGCCACCGAAGCTTTCTTT CASSEALATGATEAFF
TRBJ2-5 . . TRBV30 TGTGCCTGGAGTAAAGGGCTAGCAGAAAAGGAGACCCAGTACTTC CAWSKGLAEKETQYF
TRBJ2-2 . . TRBV29-1 TGCAGCGTTGAAGATGAGGACGGAATGACCGGGGAGCTGTTTTTT CSVEDEDGMTGELFF
TRBJ1-1 few . TRBV28 TGTGCCAGCAGTTTATCGGTTATCCTTGAAGCTTTCTTT CASSLSVILEAFF
TRBJ1-2 many . TRBV2 TGTGCCAGCAGTGAAGCGCTTCTGGCAGGAGAGTTCTATGGCTACACCTTC CASSEALLAGEFYGYTF
TRBJ2-5 few . TRBV19 TGTGCCAGTAGTATTGGGGGCAGCCAAGAGACCCAGTACTTC CASSIGGSQETQYF
TRBJ1-3 once TRBD1 TRBV12-3/TRBV12-4 TGTGCCAGCAGTTCAGGGGGGGCTGGAAACACCATATATTTT CASSSGGAGNTIYF
TRBJ1-2 many . TRBV28 TGTGCCAGCAGTTTAGACAGCAATGGCTACACCTTC CASSLDSNGYTF
TRBJ1-5 . TRBD1 TRBV10-3 TGTGCCATCAGTGGGGTTTGGGACAGGGGACTGCCCCAGCATTTT CAISGVWDRGLPQHF
TRBJ1-1 . . TRBV27 TGTGCCAGCAGCCCCTTGTGGGGGAACACTGAAGCTTTCTTT CASSPLWGNTEAFF